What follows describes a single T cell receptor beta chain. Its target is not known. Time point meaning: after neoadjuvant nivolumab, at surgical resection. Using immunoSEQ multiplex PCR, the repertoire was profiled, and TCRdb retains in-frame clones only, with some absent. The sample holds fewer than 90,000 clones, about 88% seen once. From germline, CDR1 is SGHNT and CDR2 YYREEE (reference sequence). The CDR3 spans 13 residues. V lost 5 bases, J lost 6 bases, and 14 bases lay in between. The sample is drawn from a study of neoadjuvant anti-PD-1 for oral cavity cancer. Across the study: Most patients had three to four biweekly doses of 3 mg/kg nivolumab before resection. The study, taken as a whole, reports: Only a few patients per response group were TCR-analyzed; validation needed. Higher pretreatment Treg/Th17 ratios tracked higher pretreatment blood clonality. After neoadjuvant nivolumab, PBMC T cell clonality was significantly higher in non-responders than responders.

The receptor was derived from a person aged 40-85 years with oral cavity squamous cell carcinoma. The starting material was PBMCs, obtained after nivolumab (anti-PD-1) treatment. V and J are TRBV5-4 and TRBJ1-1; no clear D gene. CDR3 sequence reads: CASRTVFEPEAFF. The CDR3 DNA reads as TGTGCCAGCAGAACAGTATTCGAGCCTGAAGCTTTCTTT.